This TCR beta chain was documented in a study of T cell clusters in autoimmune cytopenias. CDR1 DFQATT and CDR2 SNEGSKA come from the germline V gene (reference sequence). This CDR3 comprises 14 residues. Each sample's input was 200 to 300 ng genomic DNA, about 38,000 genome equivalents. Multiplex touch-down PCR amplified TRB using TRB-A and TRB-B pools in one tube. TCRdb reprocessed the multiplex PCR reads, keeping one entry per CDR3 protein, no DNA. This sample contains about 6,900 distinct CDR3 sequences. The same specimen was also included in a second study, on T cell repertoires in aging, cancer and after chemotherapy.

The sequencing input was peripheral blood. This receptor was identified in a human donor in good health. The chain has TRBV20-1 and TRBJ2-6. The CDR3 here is CSAIAASGANVLTF.